This TCR beta chain stems from a study of T cells in Graves' hyperthyroidism and ophthalmopathy. Study summary: Once the initial diagnosis was made, peripheral blood was obtained before any treatment. Findings and caveats of the study: For ophthalmopathy, model prediction preceded onset by a median 6.5 months.

What was amplified from RNA transcripts were TCR beta CDR3 regions. During a first-round RT-PCR of the TCR CDR3, the HTBI primer set was used. TCRdb itself ran the multiplex PCR reads through MiXCR, one entry per CDR3 protein. The table lists about 360,000 distinct CDR3 sequences, around 13% of them singletons. Among the patients, aged 18 to 65, hyperthyroidism was newly diagnosed and had lasted under 2 months. Diagnoses used clinical symptoms, serum thyroxine and TRAb, thyroid ultrasound and orbital computed tomography. Ten or more counts support this clonotype. Its target is unknown. The sequenced material came from blood. The sequence derives from a woman aged 18-29 years with Graves' hyperthyroidism.

CDR3 amino acids: CSARRGIEYTEAFF. The CDR3 region has the DNA TGCAGTGCTAGGAGGGGGATCGAGTACACTGAAGCTTTCTTT. The V call is TRBV20-1, the J call TRBJ1-1; the D gene is possibly TRBD1 (6 bases). The length of the CDR3 is 14 residues. Trimming left V 3 bases short and J 3 bases short, with 14 bases between. CDR1 and CDR2 (germline): DFQATT, SNEGSKA (reference sequence).